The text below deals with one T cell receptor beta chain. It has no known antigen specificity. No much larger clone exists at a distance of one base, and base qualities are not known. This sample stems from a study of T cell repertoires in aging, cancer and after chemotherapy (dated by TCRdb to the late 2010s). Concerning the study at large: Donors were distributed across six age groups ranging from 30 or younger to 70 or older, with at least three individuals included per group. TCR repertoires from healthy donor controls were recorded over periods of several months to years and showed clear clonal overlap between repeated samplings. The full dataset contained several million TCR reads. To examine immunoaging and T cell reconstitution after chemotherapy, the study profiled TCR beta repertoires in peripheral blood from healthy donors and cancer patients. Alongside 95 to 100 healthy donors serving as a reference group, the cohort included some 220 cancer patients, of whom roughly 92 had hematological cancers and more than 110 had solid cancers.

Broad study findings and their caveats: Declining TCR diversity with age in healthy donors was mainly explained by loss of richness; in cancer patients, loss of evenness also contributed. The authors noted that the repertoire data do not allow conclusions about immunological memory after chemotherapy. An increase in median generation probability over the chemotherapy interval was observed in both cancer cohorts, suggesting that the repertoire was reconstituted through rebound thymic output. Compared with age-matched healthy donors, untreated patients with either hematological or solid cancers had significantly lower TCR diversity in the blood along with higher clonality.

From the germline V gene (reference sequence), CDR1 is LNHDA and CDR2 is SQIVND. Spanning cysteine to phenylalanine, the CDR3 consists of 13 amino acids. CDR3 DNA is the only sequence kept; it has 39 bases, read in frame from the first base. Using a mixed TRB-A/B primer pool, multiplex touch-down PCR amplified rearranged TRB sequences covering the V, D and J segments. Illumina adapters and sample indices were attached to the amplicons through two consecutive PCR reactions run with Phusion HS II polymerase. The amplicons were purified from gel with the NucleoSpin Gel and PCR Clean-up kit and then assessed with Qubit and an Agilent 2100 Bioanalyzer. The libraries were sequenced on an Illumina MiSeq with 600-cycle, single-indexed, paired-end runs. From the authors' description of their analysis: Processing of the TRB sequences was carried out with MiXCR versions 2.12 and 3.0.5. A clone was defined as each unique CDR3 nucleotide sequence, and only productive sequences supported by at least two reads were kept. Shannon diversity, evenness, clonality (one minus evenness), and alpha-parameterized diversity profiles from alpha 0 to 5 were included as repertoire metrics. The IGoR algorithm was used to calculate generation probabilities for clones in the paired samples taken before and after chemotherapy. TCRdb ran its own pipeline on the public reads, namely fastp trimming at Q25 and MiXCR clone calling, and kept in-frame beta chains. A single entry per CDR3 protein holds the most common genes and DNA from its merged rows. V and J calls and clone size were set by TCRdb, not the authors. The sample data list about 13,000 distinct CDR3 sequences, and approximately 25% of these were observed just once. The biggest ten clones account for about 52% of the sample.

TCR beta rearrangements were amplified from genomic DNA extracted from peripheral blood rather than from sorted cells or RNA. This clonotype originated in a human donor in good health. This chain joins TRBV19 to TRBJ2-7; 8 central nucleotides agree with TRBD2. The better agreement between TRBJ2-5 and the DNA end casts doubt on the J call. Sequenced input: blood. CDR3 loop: CASSRGGGGTQYF. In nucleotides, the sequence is TGTGCCAGTAGCCGGGGGGGCGGCGGGACCCAGTACTTC.